This T cell receptor beta chain derives from a study of human T cells and chemical hapten exposure. Time point denoted: patch test 2, 6 weeks after DPC sensitization. This sample's treatment: therapeutic diphenylcyclopropenone sensitization with weekly scalp DPC. Germline V lookup: CDR1 LGHDT, CDR2 YNNKEL (reference sequence). This CDR3 comprises 14 residues. V gave up 1 base and J gave up 3 bases, with 9 bases separating them. TCRdb reprocessed the RACE reads via MiXCR and lists one record per CDR3 protein. The sample holds more than 60,000 distinct CDR3 sequences; around a tenth are singletons and the top ten take around 7%.

This chain uses TRBV3-1 with TRBJ1-1; D may be TRBD1 (6 bases). The sequencing used whole blood, collected in connection with sensitization to the hapten diphenylcyclopropenone (DPC). The clonotype was recovered from a woman in her fifties or sixties with alopecia areata. Some clones in this sample may be carry-over from other donors' samples. In nucleotides, the CDR3 is TGTGCCAGCAGCCAAGTGGGGGCGGACACTGAAGCTTTCTTT. This codes for CASSQVGADTEAFF.